This TCR beta chain comes out of a study of CD8 T cells in ankylosing spondylitis. This CDR3 contains 16 residues. Germline-derived CDR1 and CDR2 are SGHTA and FQGNSA. Trimming cost V 1 base and J 3 bases; bases outside gene matches: 6. Whole-study results and caveats: A TCR beta motif made of 7 to 9 highly homologous variants seemed typical of ankylosing spondylitis blood. Within peripheral blood, clones linked to disease were CD8+ and relatively rare. In synovial fluid and blood from reactive arthritis, some motif variants were previously reported. Clones linked to disease were reported to show significant enrichment in matched ankylosing spondylitis synovial fluid.

Quantitative barcoded 5'-RACE was used to prepare TCR beta libraries. TCRdb re-called the 5' RACE reads with MiXCR, one entry per CDR3 protein. The profile shows roughly 490,000 distinct CDR3 sequences, 5.3% of them singletons. In this sample, this clonotype turned up many times. Its specificity is unknown. The chain has TRBV7-2 and TRBJ2-7; 10 bases line up with TRBD2. The material sequenced was blood, either unsorted or a sorted T cell fraction (not recorded which). The sequence was collected from a male donor with ankylosing spondylitis. CDR3 nucleotides: TGTGCCAGCAGCTTAGGATCTAGCGGGGGTCTCTACGAGCAGTACTTC. This codes for CASSLGSSGGLYEQYF.